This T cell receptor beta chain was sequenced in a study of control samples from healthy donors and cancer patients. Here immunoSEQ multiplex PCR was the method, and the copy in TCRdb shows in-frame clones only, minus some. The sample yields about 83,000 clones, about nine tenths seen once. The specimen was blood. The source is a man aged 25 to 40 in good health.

The chain's CDR3 is CSVEKGQMNTEAFF. CDR3 DNA sequence: TGCAGCGTTGAAAAAGGACAGATGAACACTGAAGCTTTCTTT. This sequence joins TRBV29-1 and TRBJ1-1, with a tentative D call TRBD1 (6 bases). The V end was cut by 2 bases, the J end by 0 bases, with 10 bases between. Germline V gives CDR1 SQVTM, CDR2 ANQGSEA. The CDR3 sequence is 14 residues long.